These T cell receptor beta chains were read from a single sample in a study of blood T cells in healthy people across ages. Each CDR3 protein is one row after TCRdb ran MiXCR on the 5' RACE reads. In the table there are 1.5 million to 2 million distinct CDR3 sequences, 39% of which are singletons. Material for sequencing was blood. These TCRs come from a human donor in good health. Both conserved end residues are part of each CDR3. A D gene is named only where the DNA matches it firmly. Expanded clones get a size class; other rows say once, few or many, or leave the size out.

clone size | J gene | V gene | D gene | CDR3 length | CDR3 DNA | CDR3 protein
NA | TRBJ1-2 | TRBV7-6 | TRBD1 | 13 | TGTGCCAGCAGCTTAGGACAGGGAAGCGACTACACCTTC | CASSLGQGSDYTF
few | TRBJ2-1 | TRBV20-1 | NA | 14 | TGCAGTGCTAGTCGAGACGGGAAGTACAATGAGCAGTTCTTC | CSASRDGKYNEQFF
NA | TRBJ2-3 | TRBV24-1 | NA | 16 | TGTGCCACCAGTGACCATCCACCAGGGAGCACAGATACGCAGTATTTT | CATSDHPPGSTDTQYF
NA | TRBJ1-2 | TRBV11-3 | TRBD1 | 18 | TGTGCCAGCAGCTCCGCCCCGGGACAGGGACCTCCGGACTATGGCTACACCTTC | CASSSAPGQGPPDYGYTF
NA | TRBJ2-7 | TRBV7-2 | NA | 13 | TGTGCCAGCAGCTTAAAATTCATACACGAGCAGTACTTC | CASSLKFIHEQYF
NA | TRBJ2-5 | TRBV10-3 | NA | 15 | TGTGCCATCAGTGATTTCGGACTTAACTCCTACGAGCAGAACTTC | CAISDFGLNSYEQNF
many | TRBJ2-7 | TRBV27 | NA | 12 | TGTGCCAGCAGTACCAGACTGGGGGAGCAGTACTTC | CASSTRLGEQYF
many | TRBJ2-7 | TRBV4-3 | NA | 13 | TGCGCCAGCAGCCAAGATCTTAACCGAGAGCAGTACTTC | CASSQDLNREQYF
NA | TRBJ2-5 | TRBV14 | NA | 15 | TGTGCCAGCAGCCAAGGACAGATTCTCCAAGAGACCCAGTACTTC | CASSQGQILQETQYF
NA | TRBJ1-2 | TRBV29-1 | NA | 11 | TGCAGCGTTGAAGGGTCGGAGGGCTACACCTTC | CSVEGSEGYTF
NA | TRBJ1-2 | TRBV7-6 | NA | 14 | TGTGCCAGCAGCTTAAGCGCGGCAGGGGATGGCTACACCTTC | CASSLSAAGDGYTF
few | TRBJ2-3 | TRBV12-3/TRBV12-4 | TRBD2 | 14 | TGTGCCAGCACCCTCGGCGGGCGGGGGGGTACGCAGTATTTT | CASTLGGRGGTQYF
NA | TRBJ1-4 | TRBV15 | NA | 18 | TGTGCCACCAGCAGAGAATCCCAGGGAAGGAGGACTAATGAAAAACTGTTTTTT | CATSRESQGRRTNEKLFF
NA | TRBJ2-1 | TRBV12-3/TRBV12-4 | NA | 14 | TGTGCCAGCAGTTTAGATAGGACACGGGATGAGCAGTTCTTC | CASSLDRTRDEQFF
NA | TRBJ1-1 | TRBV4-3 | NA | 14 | TGCGCCAGCAGCCAAGTAATGCAGAACACTGAAGCTTTCTTT | CASSQVMQNTEAFF
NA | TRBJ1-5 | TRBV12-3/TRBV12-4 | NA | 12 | TGTGCCAGCACTTTAGCGGATCAGCCCCAGCATTTT | CASTLADQPQHF
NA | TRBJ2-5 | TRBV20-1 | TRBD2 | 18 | TGCAGTGCTAGTGGACTAGCTGAGGTGATACGGGACCCAGATGAGCAGTACTTC | CSASGLAEVIRDPDEQYF
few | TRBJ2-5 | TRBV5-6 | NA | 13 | TGTGCCAGCACCCTCCGCGGTGTGGAGACCCAGTACTTC | CASTLRGVETQYF
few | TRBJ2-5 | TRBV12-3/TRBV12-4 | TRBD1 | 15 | TGTGCCAGCAGTTTCCCCGGGACAGGGAAGGCGGCCCAGTACTTC | CASSFPGTGKAAQYF
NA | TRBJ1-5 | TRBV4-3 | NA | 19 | TGCGCCAGCAGCCAAGGCCCGAGGGGCCCGGAAAACCCTAATCAGCCCCAGCATTTT | CASSQGPRGPENPNQPQHF
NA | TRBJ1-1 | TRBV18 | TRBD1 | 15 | TGTGCCAGCTCGCTCCGGGGACAGGGGCTGACTGAAGCTTTCTTT | CASSLRGQGLTEAFF
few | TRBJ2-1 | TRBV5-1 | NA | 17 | TGCGCCAGCAGCTTGAGGGCTATTCCGAGCTCCTACAATGAGCAGTTCTTC | CASSLRAIPSSYNEQFF
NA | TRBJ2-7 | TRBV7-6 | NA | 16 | TGTGCCAGCAGCTCCCCTATGCAGTCGGCGGGCAACGAGCAGTACTTC | CASSSPMQSAGNEQYF
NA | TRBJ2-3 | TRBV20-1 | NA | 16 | TGCAGTGCTAGAATACTTACCAAATATAGCACAGATACGCAGTATTTT | CSARILTKYSTDTQYF
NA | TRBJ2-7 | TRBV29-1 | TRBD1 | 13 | TGCAGCGTCGGGACAGGCCAAACCTACGAGCAGTACTTC | CSVGTGQTYEQYF
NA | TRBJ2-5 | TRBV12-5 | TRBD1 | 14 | TGTGCTAGTGGCCGGGACAGACTCCAAGAGACCCAGTACTTC | CASGRDRLQETQYF